These 8 T cell receptor beta chains share one sample of origin, sequenced in a study of blood T cells in healthy people across ages. The second PCR ran roughly 6 to 11 cycles with a sample-barcoded 5' primer and J-beta primers. TCRdb redid the calling of the 5' RACE reads with MiXCR, one entry per CDR3 protein. The sample consists of about 1.6 million distinct CDR3 sequences, 34% of them appearing once. The specimen sequenced was blood. These receptors originate from a woman aged 25 to 39 in good health.

The chain couples TRBV10-3 to TRBJ1-6, with D maybe TRBD1 (5 bases). This CDR3 region has 15 residues. Per the germline V gene, CDR1 is ENHRY and CDR2 is SYGVKD. Trimming left V 4 bases short and J 5 bases short, with 12 bases between. In DNA form, the CDR3 reads TGTGCCATCAGTGCCAGGACAACAGATAATTCACCCCTCCACTTT. Translated: CAISARTTDNSPLHF.

This clonotype was seen a few times. The chain links TRBV5-5 to TRBJ2-1; 13 bases map to TRBD2. The CDR3 has 18 residues. The trim removed 3 bases at V and 4 bases at J, leaving 10 bases unmatched. The V gene's germline CDR1 is SGHKS and CDR2 YYEKEE (reference sequence). CDR3 loop: CASSYDNRLAGGYNEQFF. CDR3 in DNA: TGTGCCAGCAGCTACGACAACCGACTAGCGGGGGGATACAATGAGCAGTTCTTC. The complete variable domain, with remaining parts taken from reference TRBV5-5 and TRBJ2-1, reads DAGVTQSPTHLIKTRGQQVTLRCSPISGHKSVSWYQQVLGQGPQFIFQYYEKEERGRGNFPDRFSARQFPNYSSELNVNALLLGDSALYLCASSYDNRLAGGYNEQFFGPGTRLTVL.

V and J are TRBV5-5 and TRBJ1-1; the D is unclear. V lost 0 bases, J lost 4 bases, and 13 bases lay in between. From germline, CDR1 is SGHKS and CDR2 YYEKEE (reference sequence). The CDR3 is 15 amino acids. The CDR3, as DNA: TGTGCCAGCAGCTTGGCCCTGGAATGGGGCACTGAAGCTTTCTTT. Protein: CASSLALEWGTEAFF. Supplemented by reference TRBV5-5 and TRBJ1-1, the full variable domain reads DAGVTQSPTHLIKTRGQQVTLRCSPISGHKSVSWYQQVLGQGPQFIFQYYEKEERGRGNFPDRFSARQFPNYSSELNVNALLLGDSALYLCASSLALEWGTEAFFGQGTRLTVV.

The rearrangement uses TRBV27 and TRBJ2-1; 7 bases map to TRBD1. Germline CDR1 and CDR2: MNHEY and SMNVEV (reference sequence). The length of the CDR3 is 16 residues. V was clipped by 5 bases and J by 4 bases; unmatched bases: 11. CDR3 residues: CASSALGEGAYNEQFF. The CDR3 region has the DNA TGTGCCAGCAGTGCATTAGGAGAGGGGGCTTACAATGAGCAGTTCTTC.

The chain employs TRBV4-2 and TRBJ2-5; D possibly uses TRBD1 or TRBD2 (7 bases each). Near its end, the DNA agrees better with TRBJ2-7, so the J call may be wrong. CDR3 size: 16 residues. CDR1 and CDR2 from the germline V gene are LGHNA and YNFKEQ. In DNA form, the CDR3 reads TGTGCCAGCAGCCAAGATCTCAGGGGGGGTGCCTACGAGCAGTACTTC. Its protein product is CASSQDLRGGAYEQYF.

DNA of the CDR3: TGTGCCGAAACTTCGGGGACGGGTGGTGAAAAACTGTTTTTT. This sequence encodes CAETSGTGGEKLFF. This chain joins TRBV27 and TRBJ1-4, with D possibly being TRBD1 (5 bases). The CDR3 contains 14 residues. The V gene lost 11 bases and the J gene lost 7 bases, with 20 bases spanning the gap. Germline V lookup: CDR1 MNHEY, CDR2 SMNVEV (reference sequence).

This clonotype has just a few counts. The chain recombines TRBV7-2 with TRBJ2-3; no firm D call. The V gene lost 5 bases and the J gene lost 8 bases, with 8 bases spanning the gap. The germline CDR1 and CDR2 sequences are SGHTA and FQGNSA. There are 11 residues in the CDR3. CDR3 nucleotides: TGTGCCAGCAGCCCGGGTACTACGCAGTATTTT. It is translated as CASSPGTTQYF.

This clonotype was detected only a few times. The chain is built from TRBV7-9 and TRBJ2-7; D remains ambiguous. The V gene lost 4 bases and the J gene lost 0 bases, with 16 bases spanning the gap. The CDR3 has 16 residues. From germline, CDR1 is SEHNR and CDR2 FQNEAQ (reference sequence). The CDR3 loop is CASSSIVARGSYEQYF. The CDR3 DNA follows: TGTGCCAGCAGCTCCATAGTTGCACGAGGCTCCTACGAGCAGTACTTC.